These 8 T cell receptor beta chains share one sample of origin, sequenced in a study of T cells after yellow fever vaccination. TCRdb reanalysed the 5' RACE reads using MiXCR and keeps one entry per CDR3 protein. The table includes around 500,000 distinct CDR3 sequences, 20% to 25% detected once. This specimen was PBMCs, taken approximately 22 days after the first yellow fever vaccination. These receptors originate from a man between 18 and 35 years old who received the YFV17D yellow fever vaccine.

There are a few counts of this clonotype. This chain links TRBV27 with TRBJ1-1; D gene ambiguous. The V gene lost 4 bases and the J gene lost 7 bases, with 10 bases spanning the gap. CDR3 length equals 12 residues. The V gene's germline CDR1 is MNHEY and CDR2 SMNVEV (reference sequence). The CDR3 loop is CASSSLPGEAFF. The CDR3 coding sequence is TGTGCCAGCAGTTCACTACCTGGTGAAGCTTTCTTT.

The J gene is TRBJ2-5, the V gene TRBV20-1; TRBD1 might be the D (6 bases). The CDR3 spans 14 residues. Trimming stripped 3 bases from V and 9 bases from J, with 20 bases between. Germline CDR1 and CDR2: DFQATT and SNEGSKA (reference sequence). The CDR3 sequence is CSASGTLRVGPQYF. CDR3 nucleotides: TGCAGTGCTAGTGGGACACTTCGGGTAGGGCCCCAGTACTTC.

The chain links TRBV12-3 or TRBV12-4 to TRBJ2-1, with D unclear. This CDR3 has 13 amino acids. V was clipped by 2 bases and J by 5 bases, with 7 bases between them. CDR3 nucleotide sequence: TGTGCCAGCAGTTTAAATCAGAACAATGAGCAGTTCTTC. Amino acid sequence: CASSLNQNNEQFF.

V is TRBV18 and J is TRBJ2-5; 8 bases line up with TRBD2. Germline CDR1 is KGHSH and CDR2 is LQKENI. Trimming removed 3 bases from V and 4 bases from J; junction bases left unmatched: 7. The CDR3 runs to 15 residues. DNA of the CDR3: TGTGCCAGCTCACCGTTGGGACTAGATTTAGAGACCCAGTACTTC. Protein product: CASSPLGLDLETQYF.

This clonotype was picked up a small number of times. The V gene is TRBV29-1, the J gene TRBJ2-5; weak D call: TRBD1 (6 bases). Trimming left V 4 bases short and J 5 bases short, with 14 bases between. Germline CDR1 is SQVTM and CDR2 is ANQGSEA. The CDR3 is 13 residues long. CDR3 nucleotides: TGCAGCGTTGTGGGGGCCTTCAGGGAGACCCAGTACTTC. Protein product: CSVVGAFRETQYF.

The chain carries TRBV20-1 and TRBJ1-6, with D unresolved. The V and J ends lost 1 base and 3 bases respectively, with 10 bases between them. CDR1 is DFQATT and CDR2 is SNEGSKA in the germline V gene (reference sequence). This CDR3 contains 15 residues. The DNA for the CDR3 is TGCAGTGCTAGAGCCGGACGGCTCTATAATTCACCCCTCCACTTT. Encoded protein: CSARAGRLYNSPLHF.

The chain joins TRBV30 to TRBJ2-2; 7 bases match TRBD1. The CDR3 loop spans 15 amino acids. Unmatched junction bases numbered 6, after V lost 3 bases and J lost 2 bases. Germline V gene lookup returns CDR1 GTSNPN and CDR2 SVGIG (reference sequence). The CDR3 nucleotides are TGTGCCTGGAGCTCTGGGACAGTTAACACCGGGGAGCTGTTTTTT. Its protein is CAWSSGTVNTGELFF.

This clonotype turned up a few times. This chain uses TRBV7-2 with TRBJ1-1; D gene uncertain. Trimming left V 1 base short and J 8 bases short, with 8 bases between. CDR1 is SGHTA and CDR2 is FQGNSA in the germline V gene. The CDR3 sequence is 12 residues long. CDR3 loop: CASSLGPAEAFF. CDR3 DNA sequence: TGTGCCAGCAGCTTAGGCCCGGCAGAAGCTTTCTTT. Full variable domain (missing parts from reference TRBV7-2 and TRBJ1-1): GAGVSQSPSNKVTEKGKDVELRCDPISGHTALYWYRQSLGQGLEFLIYFQGNSAPDKSGLPSDRFSAERTGGSVSTLTIQRTQQEDSAVYLCASSLGPAEAFFGQGTRLTVV.